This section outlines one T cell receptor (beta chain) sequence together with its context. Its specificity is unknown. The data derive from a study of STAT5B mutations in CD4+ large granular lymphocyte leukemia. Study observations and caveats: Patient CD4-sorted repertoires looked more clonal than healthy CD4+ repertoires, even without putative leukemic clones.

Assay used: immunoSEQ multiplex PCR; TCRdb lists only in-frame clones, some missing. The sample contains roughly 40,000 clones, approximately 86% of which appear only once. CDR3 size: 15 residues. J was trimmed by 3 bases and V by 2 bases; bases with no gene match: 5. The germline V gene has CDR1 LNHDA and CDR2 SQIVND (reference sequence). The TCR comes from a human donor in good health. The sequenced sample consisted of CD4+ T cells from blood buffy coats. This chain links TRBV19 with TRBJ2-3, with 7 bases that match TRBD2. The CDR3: CASSIRSSGTDTQYF. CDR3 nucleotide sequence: TGTGCCAGTAGTATAAGGTCTAGCGGAACAGATACGCAGTATTTT.